This T cell receptor (beta chain) was captured in a study of T-cell memory formation after mild COVID-19. This clonotype was detected a few times. Its target is unknown. MiXCR was run by TCRdb on the 5' RACE reads, yielding one entry per CDR3 protein. The sample records 450,000 or so distinct CDR3 sequences, about 23% being singletons. Study conclusions and caveats: While clones contracting from day 15 to 85 were balanced between CD4 and CD8, later expanders leaned CD4+.

The CDR3 is 14 residues long. Germline CDR1 MNHNS, CDR2 SASEGT. V lost 3 bases and J 6 bases, leaving 12 bases between the germline ends. This chain joins TRBV6-1 and TRBJ1-5; TRBD1 might be the D (5 bases). The sequenced sample was PBMCs or a T cell subset sorted from them (not recorded which). The TCR was taken from an adult woman who had mild COVID-19 (a few samples of this study predate the infection). Cell type and time point are not known. The CDR3, as DNA: TGTGCCAGCAGTGACAGGGAATCGGGTCAGCCCCAGCATTTT. Translation: CASSDRESGQPQHF.